Given below is one T cell receptor (beta chain) in context. Antigen unknown. Germline V gives CDR1 DFQATT, CDR2 SNEGSKA (reference sequence). The CDR3 is made up of 13 amino acids. This entry is derived from a study of T cells in severe cutaneous drug reactions. Across the study: Patients in acute or recovery stage gave blister fluids/cells and PBMC. Whole-study findings and limits: Tolerant-control and healthy-donor PBMC lacked or rarely had the public CDR3 found in blisters. Carbamazepine-induced Stevens-Johnson syndrome or toxic epidermal necrolysis patients showed strongly raised TRBV12-4, around 35% in blister cells and 4% to 5% in PBMC.

The donors had carbamazepine-induced Stevens-Johnson syndrome or toxic epidermal necrolysis. The iRepertoire multiplex PCR system with TCR subtype-specific primers built both bulk and single-cell libraries. Bulk TCR beta libraries: multiplex PCR with V-, D- and J-region primers. TCRdb re-called the multiplex PCR reads and catalogs CDR3 proteins one per entry, DNA excluded. The listing records about 10,000 distinct CDR3 sequences. The sequenced material came from cells from a skin blister. This chain connects TRBV20-1 to TRBJ2-7; TCRdb's D call, TRBD1, is unchecked because there is no DNA. This TCR derives from a human donor with Stevens-Johnson syndrome, a severe cutaneous drug reaction. CDR3 sequence reads: CSANPGTAYEQYF.